Here is one T cell receptor beta chain with its context. The CDR3 is 17 residues long. Per the germline V gene, CDR1 is SGHTA and CDR2 is FQGNSA. Trimming took off 2 bases at V and 5 bases at J, with 21 bases between the two ends. These data come from a study of technical replicates of blood from a few donors. Here immunoSEQ multiplex PCR was the method, and the copy in TCRdb shows in-frame clones only, minus some. The data contain almost 55,000 clones, 94% of them singletons. The V gene is TRBV7-2, the J gene TRBJ2-5, with D perhaps matching TRBD2 (6 bases). The origin of this receptor is a human donor in good health. Sequencing input: T cells isolated from PBMCs. This CDR3 is CASSLTPRLVGLETQYF. The DNA of the CDR3 is TGTGCCAGCAGCTTAACACCTAGACTAGTTGGGTTGGAGACCCAGTACTTC.